The clone carrying this TCR beta chain was recorded many times. Its antigen is as yet unknown. A TCRbeta library incorporating unique molecular identifiers was prepared. TCRdb ran MiXCR on the PCR reads and lists one entry per CDR3 protein. The table has approximately 99,000 distinct CDR3 sequences, 5.5% to 6.5% seen once. The record originates from a study of T-cell reconstitution after alpha-beta-depleted transplantation in children. General observations from the study: T-cell counts and diversity at one year following transplant were attributed mainly to newly produced T cells. Several hundred expanded graft clones reportedly supplied alpha-beta T cells about two months after transplant. Elevated TCRbeta diversity at day 60 was traced, in some patients, to surviving recipient T cells and thymic progenitors.

The starting material was PBMCs, mostly from graft donor cells, obtained 360 days after TCRalphabeta/CD19-depleted stem cell transplant. The sequence derives from a male patient between 2 and 15 years old who had a stem cell transplant for acute lymphoblastic leukemia, so the T cells may come from the graft donor.

In DNA form, the CDR3 reads TGCAGCGTTGCTGGGAGCTCCTACAATGAGCAGTTCTTC. It codes for CSVAGSSYNEQFF. The gene calls are TRBV29-1 and TRBJ2-1; D is possibly TRBD2 (5 bases). Per germline, CDR1 SQVTM and CDR2 ANQGSEA. The CDR3 is 13 amino acids. The V and J ends lost 4 bases and 0 bases respectively, with 7 bases between them.